Sequencing of this TCR beta chain was carried out in a study of cytomegalovirus exposure and HLA in healthy donors (dated by TCRdb to the late 2010s). General notes on the study: The 666 repertoires of the first cohort and the 95 to 150 validation repertoires were produced on the same platform, according to a later analysis. In addition to the first cohort of 500 to 850 subjects, a separate validation cohort of some 120 different subjects was used. The aim of the study was to test whether cataloging public T cell receptors could identify signatures of past pathogen exposure. To predict cytomegalovirus infection status, the study combined high-throughput TCR immunosequencing, statistical association of individual TCRs with disease status, and machine learning.

The research as a whole found: Of the cluster scores, 90% to 95% were above 0 in a later analysis, which found that TCRs clustered in the first cohort also tended to co-occur in the 90 to 150 validation repertoires. A total of about 150 TCR beta chains were listed by the study as associated with cytomegalovirus. A later analysis had no HLA typing for the validation cohort, so co-occurrence there was scored across all 110 or so repertoires. It was suggested by the authors that the approach could potentially be generalized to other disease states and immunological phenotypes. In vitro tests confirmed that a few of the cytomegalovirus-associated TCR beta chains recognize cytomegalovirus antigens. While some public TCRs were present in many individuals, most TCR sequences turned up only very rarely across donors. The classifier was reported to diagnose cytomegalovirus status with high specificity and sensitivity in both the original cohort and the validation cohort.

Separate from the approximately 700-subject first cohort, the validation cohort of over 90 subjects was the group to which the donors belonged. The library was produced with the immunoSEQ multiplex PCR assay. In the paper's pipeline: A statistical classification framework was built to diagnose cytomegalovirus status from the catalog of TCR beta chain sequences. Here the immuneACCESS table is served through TCRdb, limited to in-frame sequences with V and J called. Missing clones are a known gap in these copies; in checked studies unresolved V genes cover under half, and the rest lacks a known reason. V, J and clone size derive from that table, while D and trimming were established from the DNA sequence. This sample holds 45,000 to 65,000 clones; approximately 89% were observed only once. The ten largest clones add up to approximately 8.4% of the sample. This clone was found a few times. Its antigen is unknown. Per-base quality was not reported, and no clone a single base away is much larger than it.

The CDR3 spans 15 residues, from the cysteine through the phenylalanine. Only the CDR3 part of the read is kept: 45 bases, read in frame from the first base. CDR1 and CDR2 were assigned from the germline V gene (reference sequence) as MNHEY and SMNVEV. At the junction V is shortened by 6 bases and J by 5 bases; bases outside the gene matches: 7. This receptor was taken from a woman under 30 in good health and CMV-seropositive. The chain is encoded by TRBV27 joined to TRBJ1-6; TRBD1 aligns with 7 central bases. The specimen was PBMCs. The DNA sequence is TGTGCCAGCAGCGGACAGGCTTTCCATAATTCACCCCTCCACTTT. Its amino acids are CASSGQAFHNSPLHF.